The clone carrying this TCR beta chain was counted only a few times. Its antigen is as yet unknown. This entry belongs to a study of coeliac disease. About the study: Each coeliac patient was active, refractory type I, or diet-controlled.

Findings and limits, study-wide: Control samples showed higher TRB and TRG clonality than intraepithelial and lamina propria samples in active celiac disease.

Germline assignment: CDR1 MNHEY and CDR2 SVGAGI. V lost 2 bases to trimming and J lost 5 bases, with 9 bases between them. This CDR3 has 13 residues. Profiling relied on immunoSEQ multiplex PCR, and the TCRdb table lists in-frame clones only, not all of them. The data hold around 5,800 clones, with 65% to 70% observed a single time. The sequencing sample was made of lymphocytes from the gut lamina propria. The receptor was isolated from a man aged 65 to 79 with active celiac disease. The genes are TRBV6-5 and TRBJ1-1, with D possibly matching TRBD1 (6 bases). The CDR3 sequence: CASSYGQGTEAFF. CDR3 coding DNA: TGTGCCAGCAGTTACGGGCAGGGGACTGAAGCTTTCTTT.